This T cell receptor (beta chain) was identified during a study of T cells in Graves' hyperthyroidism and ophthalmopathy. The overall study: Blood was drawn when the patient was first diagnosed and still untreated. Notes on the study in general: Ophthalmopathy stood apart from stable hyperthyroidism in a 13 V-J model.

The TCR beta CDR3 regions underwent amplification using RNA transcripts as the source. The TCR CDR3 was amplified in a first-round RT-PCR using the HTBI primer set. MiXCR, run by TCRdb on the multiplex PCR reads, gives a single entry per CDR3 protein. This table holds roughly 170,000 distinct CDR3 sequences, around 15% found once. In this sample, this clonotype turned up many times. Its antigen is undetermined. The study defined stable Graves' hyperthyroidism as no ophthalmopathy progression within 18 months. Participants, patients aged 18 to 65, had newly diagnosed hyperthyroidism with a duration under 2 months. Per germline, CDR1 MNHEY and CDR2 SVGEGT. The V gene end was trimmed by 6 bases and the J gene end by 4 bases; junction bases not matched to a gene: 9. There are 17 residues in the CDR3.

J is TRBJ2-6 and V is TRBV6-2 or TRBV6-3; 10 bases fit TRBD1. Material: blood. This TCR came from a woman between 45 and 60 years old with Graves' hyperthyroidism. CDR3 in DNA: TGTGCCAGCAGCCTCCGGGACAGGGGACCCGGGGCCAACGTCCTGACTTTC. This codes for CASSLRDRGPGANVLTF.